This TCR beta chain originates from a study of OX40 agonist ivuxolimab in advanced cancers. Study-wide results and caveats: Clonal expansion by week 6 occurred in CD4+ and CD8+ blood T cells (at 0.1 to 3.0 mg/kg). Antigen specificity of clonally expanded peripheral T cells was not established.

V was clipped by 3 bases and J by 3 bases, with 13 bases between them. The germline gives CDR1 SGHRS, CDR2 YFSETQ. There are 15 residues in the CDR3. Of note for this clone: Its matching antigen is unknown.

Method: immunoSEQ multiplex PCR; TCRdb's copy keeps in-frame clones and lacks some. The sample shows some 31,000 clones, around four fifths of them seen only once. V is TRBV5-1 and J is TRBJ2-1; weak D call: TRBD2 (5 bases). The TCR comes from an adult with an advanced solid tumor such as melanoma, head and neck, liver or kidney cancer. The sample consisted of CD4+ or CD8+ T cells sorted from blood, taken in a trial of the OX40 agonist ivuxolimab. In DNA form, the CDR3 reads TGCGCCAGCAGCTCTAGGACTGGTAGCTACAATGAGCAGTTCTTC. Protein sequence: CASSSRTGSYNEQFF.